This passage covers 29 T cell receptor beta chains from one sample sequenced in a study of blood T cells in healthy people across ages (dated by TCRdb to 2014 to 2015). Receptor amplification or capture employed 5' RACE. Reads for this sample came from an Illumina HiSeq 2500. A second 7 to 11 cycle PCR used a sample-barcoded 5' primer and a J-beta primer mix. Through fastp at Q25 and MiXCR, TCRdb rebuilt clones from the public reads, retaining in-frame beta chains. CDR3 protein duplicates are merged, each entry listing the most common genes and DNA. In all, the sample holds about 650,000 distinct CDR3 sequences, and more than 45% of those were seen once. Roughly 14% of the sample is taken by the ten largest. The sequenced sample was blood. The receptors stem from a woman aged 80 or older in good health.

V usage is TRBV28 and J usage is TRBJ2-2; 7 bases align to TRBD1. V lost 5 bases to trimming and J lost 1 base; unmatched junction nucleotides: 7. This CDR3 contains 16 residues. Germline lookup yields CDR1 MDHEN and CDR2 SYDVKM. The CDR3 spells CASSHRGQGNTGELFF. Here the CDR3 DNA reads TGTGCCAGCAGTCACAGGGGCCAAGGGAACACCGGGGAGCTGTTTTTT.

A remark on this clonotype: One end of the junction fails to match germline, which may point to a read error. The rearrangement uses TRBV2 and TRBJ2-6; TRBD1 aligns across 8 bases. Germline V gene data show CDR1 as SNHLY and CDR2 as FYNNEI. This CDR3 is built from 15 residues. CDR3 residues: CAGSIQGAGANVLTF. CDR3 sequence (DNA): TGTGCCGGCAGCATACAGGGGGCTGGGGCCAACGTCCTGACTTTC.

V and J are TRBV20-1 and TRBJ2-2; TRBD2 matches 7 bases. Germline V gene sequence: CDR1 DFQATT, CDR2 SNEGSKA (reference sequence). This CDR3 has 12 amino acids. The V and J ends lost 2 bases and 6 bases, in that order; junction bases with no gene match: 0. CDR3 nucleotide sequence: TGCAGTGCTAGACGGGAGGCCGGGGAGCTGTTTTTT. It yields the protein CSARREAGELFF.

The V call is TRBV12-3 or TRBV12-4, the J call TRBJ1-1; 7 nucleotides align to TRBD1. Trimming cost V 5 bases and J 4 bases; bases outside gene matches: 7. The CDR3 contains 14 residues. The CDR3 DNA reads TGTGCCAGCAGTAGACAGGGTGGGGTCACTGAAGCTTTCTTT. Translation: CASSRQGGVTEAFF.

This chain links TRBV27 with TRBJ2-3; 10 bases are shared with TRBD2. Looked up from germline, CDR1 is MNHEY and CDR2 is SMNVEV (reference sequence). The CDR3 sequence is 16 residues long. J gave up 0 bases and V 6 bases, and 6 bases lay outside the gene matches. For the CDR3, the DNA is TGTGCCAGCAGCCTTCTGACTAGCGGGAGCACAGATACGCAGTATTTT. This gives the protein CASSLLTSGSTDTQYF.

V and J are TRBV7-2 and TRBJ2-4; D is uncertain. The J call may be wrong; the DNA end is better matched by TRBJ2-5. CDR1 SGHTA and CDR2 FQGNSA come from the germline V gene. The CDR3 runs 14 residues. The CDR3 DNA reads TGTGCCAGCAGCTTAGCGCGATCAATAGAGACCCAGTACTTC. Translating it yields CASSLARSIETQYF.

V gene TRBV29-1 combines with J gene TRBJ2-6, with D uncertain. From germline, CDR1 is SQVTM and CDR2 ANQGSEA. CDR3 size: 13 residues. V was trimmed by 6 bases and J by 2 bases, leaving 8 bases between them. The CDR3 DNA is TGCAGCGTCGATCTTGCTGGGGCCAACGTCCTGACTTTC. This codes for CSVDLAGANVLTF.

This clonotype was seen at least ten times. CDR3 DNA sequence: TGTGCCAGCAGTGAAGGTCAGGGGGAAGAATACTACACCTTC. This gives the protein CASSEGQGEEYYTF. This chain uses TRBV6-1 with TRBJ1-2; 7 bases are shared with TRBD1. CDR1 is MNHNS, CDR2 SASEGT, per germline. This CDR3 is built from 14 residues. V gave up 1 base and J gave up 10 bases; unmatched junction bases: 9.

This clonotype was seen at least ten times. This chain connects TRBV12-3 or TRBV12-4 to TRBJ2-3; no firm D call. V lost 4 bases, J lost 7 bases, and 6 bases lay in between. This CDR3 has 11 residues. The CDR3 region is CASSSRNTQYF. CDR3 DNA sequence: TGTGCCAGCAGTTCGAGGAATACGCAGTATTTT.

The CDR3 region is CATSGSPGDQETQYF. The CDR3 DNA reads as TGTGCCACCAGTGGGAGCCCAGGGGATCAAGAGACCCAGTACTTC. This chain joins TRBV24-1 and TRBJ2-5, with TRBD1 as a possible D gene (6 bases). CDR1 KGHDR and CDR2 SFDVKD come from the germline V gene. The V gene lost 5 bases and the J gene lost 2 bases, with 14 bases spanning the gap. This CDR3 has 15 residues.

As concerns this clonotype: Sequence at one end of the junction differs from germline and may be a read error. CDR3 sequence (DNA): TGCGCCGGCAGCTTGGGCGGCTTTACCTGCAATGAGCAGTTCTTC. Translation: CAGSLGGFTCNEQFF. The chain joins TRBV5-1 to TRBJ2-1; no clear D. This CDR3 has 15 residues. Looked up from germline, CDR1 is SGHRS and CDR2 is YFSETQ.

Regarding this clonotype: A much more abundant neighbour one base away suggests this may be a read error. The genes are TRBV7-3 and TRBJ2-1, with D possibly TRBD2 on 7 matching bases. The J call may be faulty, since TRBJ2-7 better matches the DNA end. The CDR3 extends over 16 amino acids. Germline V gene sequence: CDR1 SGHTA, CDR2 FQGTGA. CDR3 in DNA: TGTGCCAGCATTCGACGCACGGGGGGACACTACAATGAGCAGTACTTC. Protein sequence: CASIRRTGGHYNEQYF.

This clonotype was seen at least ten times. The rearrangement uses TRBV20-1 and TRBJ2-1; D perhaps matches TRBD1 (6 bases). Trimming stripped 3 bases from V and 5 bases from J, with 11 bases between. Germline lookup yields CDR1 DFQATT and CDR2 SNEGSKA (reference sequence). The length of the CDR3 is 13 residues. The CDR3 here is CSARETGNNEQFF. CDR3 DNA sequence: TGCAGTGCTAGGGAAACAGGGAACAATGAGCAGTTCTTC.

The chain links TRBV6-5 to TRBJ2-7; D is unclear. CDR3 length: 15 amino acids. From germline, CDR1 is MNHEY and CDR2 SVGAGI. V was trimmed by 4 bases and J by 2 bases, leaving 15 bases between them. The CDR3 reads CASSCSPYGTYEQYF. The CDR3 region has the DNA TGTGCCAGCAGTTGCTCGCCCTACGGAACCTACGAGCAGTACTTC.

The chain is built from TRBV12-3 or TRBV12-4 and TRBJ1-6; D is possibly TRBD1 (6 bases). Trimming stripped 5 bases from V and 9 bases from J, with 11 bases between. This CDR3 has 13 amino acids. The CDR3: CASSGQPSSPLHF. The CDR3 DNA reads TGTGCCAGCAGTGGACAGCCTAGTTCACCCCTCCACTTT.

This clonotype has a count of ten or more. The chain joins TRBV3-1 to TRBJ2-6; D might be TRBD2 (6 bases). The V gene's germline CDR1 is LGHDT and CDR2 YNNKEL (reference sequence). V lost 3 bases and J lost 5, with 14 bases in between. This CDR3 is built from 16 residues. The CDR3 sequence: CASSHSDGRRANVLTF. The CDR3 region has the DNA TGTGCCAGCAGCCACTCCGATGGGAGGAGGGCCAACGTCCTGACTTTC.

This clonotype was recorded at least ten times. The rearrangement joins TRBV12-3 or TRBV12-4 to TRBJ2-4, with 14 nucleotides matching TRBD2. With 8 bases clipped from V and 6 bases from J, the junction kept 3 bases outside the gene matches. The CDR3 consists of 14 residues. In DNA, the CDR3 is TGTGCCAGCCGACTAGCGGGAGGGGGAAACATTCAGTACTTC. This translates into CASRLAGGGNIQYF.

About this clonotype itself: The junction departs from germline at one end; a sequencing error may be responsible. The rearrangement uses TRBV12-3 or TRBV12-4 and TRBJ2-3, with D unclear. The CDR3 covers 12 residues. The CDR3, as DNA: TGTGCCAGCAGGACTGGCACAGATGCGCAGTATTTT. Protein sequence: CASRTGTDAQYF.

This clonotype occurred many times. The CDR3 DNA follows: TGTGCCAGCAGCGTCTTAACGGGACTCGCCACAGATACGCAGTATTTT. It encodes CASSVLTGLATDTQYF. The rearrangement joins TRBV9 to TRBJ2-3; a weak D match, TRBD2 (6 bases). Germline V lookup: CDR1 SGDLS, CDR2 YYNGEE. CDR3 length equals 16 residues. The V end was cut by 2 bases, the J end by 2 bases, with 15 bases between.

Remarks on this clonotype: A much larger clone is a single base away; this may be a read error. This rearrangement joins TRBV27 to TRBJ2-5; no firm D call. The closer fit of TRBJ2-1 to the DNA end suggests the J call may be wrong. CDR1 and CDR2 (germline): MNHEY, SMNVEV (reference sequence). This CDR3 spans 14 amino acids. CDR3 sequence (DNA): TGTGCCAGCAGCTTGGCAGGCCGAGGAGAGACCCAGTTCTTC. Protein product: CASSLAGRGETQFF.

This clonotype was seen ten or more times. V gene TRBV2 combines with J gene TRBJ1-6; 7 bases are shared with TRBD1. Germline CDR1 reads SNHLY; CDR2 reads FYNNEI. The CDR3 is 16 amino acids. V was clipped by 6 bases and J by 5 bases; unmatched bases: 10. The CDR3 sequence: CASSTQGTANNSPLHF. In nucleotides, the CDR3 is TGTGCCAGCAGCACCCAAGGGACAGCCAATAATTCACCCCTCCACTTT. The whole variable domain, remainder taken from reference TRBV2 and TRBJ1-6, is EPEVTQTPSHQVTQMGQEVILRCVPISNHLYFYWYRQILGQKVEFLVSFYNNEISEKSEIFDDQFSVERPDGSNFTLKIRSTKLEDSAMYFCASSTQGTANNSPLHFGNGTRLTVT.

The chain joins TRBV27 to TRBJ2-7, with 9 bases lining up with TRBD1. The CDR3 runs 16 residues. With V trimmed by 4 bases and J by 3 bases, 10 bases remained unmatched. Per the germline V gene, CDR1 is MNHEY and CDR2 is SMNVEV (reference sequence). The CDR3 DNA follows: TGTGCCAGCAGTTACGGGGAGGGGACAGGGTTCTACGAGCAGTACTTC. This codes for CASSYGEGTGFYEQYF.

In this sample, this clonotype turned up many times. The V and J genes are TRBV7-9 and TRBJ2-7, with 7 bases that match TRBD1. V lost 3 bases and J lost 0; bases outside the gene matches: 5. This CDR3 region has 15 residues. Germline V CDR1 and CDR2: SEHNR, FQNEAQ (reference sequence). The CDR3 DNA is TGTGCCAGCAGCTTTCCGGGGACAGTCTCCTACGAGCAGTACTTC. Translation gives CASSFPGTVSYEQYF.

This clonotype was observed many times. The chain employs TRBV4-1 and TRBJ1-2, with 7 bases lining up with TRBD1. The CDR3 has 15 amino acids. With 5 bases clipped from V and 2 bases from J, the junction kept 8 bases outside the gene matches. Germline V gene data show CDR1 as MGHRA and CDR2 as YSYEKL. Here the CDR3 reads CASSTQGYSNYGYTF. Written as DNA, the CDR3 is TGCGCCAGCAGCACACAGGGGTACAGCAACTATGGCTACACCTTC.

A few counts support this clonotype. This chain connects TRBV7-9 to TRBJ2-7; D possibly corresponds to TRBD2 (6 bases). Germline V CDR1 and CDR2: SEHNR, FQNEAQ (reference sequence). Trimming pared 4 bases from V and 6 bases from J, leaving 10 bases between. The CDR3 runs to 12 residues. Here the CDR3 reads CASSSGTCEQYF. In DNA, the CDR3 is TGTGCCAGCAGCTCTGGGACTTGCGAGCAGTACTTC.

Concerning this clonotype itself: One end of the junction is discordant with germline, which a read error may explain. The chain combines TRBV15 with TRBJ2-1; TRBD1 aligns across 7 bases. Germline values: CDR1 LNHNV, CDR2 YYDKDF (reference sequence). The CDR3 contains 15 residues. CDR3 in amino acids: CATSRDRPTNNERFF. The CDR3 region has the DNA TGTGCCACCAGCAGGGACAGGCCCACCAACAATGAGCGGTTCTTC.

This clonotype has ten or more counts. The rearrangement links TRBV2 to TRBJ2-3; D is uncertain. The V and J ends lost 6 bases and 0 bases respectively, with 7 bases between them. This CDR3 comprises 13 residues. CDR1 is SNHLY and CDR2 is FYNNEI in the germline V gene. CDR3 sequence (DNA): TGTGCCAGCAGCGCAGATAGCACAGATACGCAGTATTTT. It codes for CASSADSTDTQYF.

The J gene is TRBJ2-3, the V gene TRBV6-6, with 7 bases aligning to TRBD1. Germline values: CDR1 MNHNY, CDR2 SVGAGI (reference sequence). The CDR3 extends over 16 amino acids. J gave up 1 base and V 4 bases, and 8 bases lay outside the gene matches. CDR3 loop: CASSSRQGRGTDTQYF. The DNA of the CDR3 is TGTGCCAGCAGTTCACGACAGGGCCGGGGCACAGATACGCAGTATTTT.

This clonotype was counted ten times or more. The V and J genes are TRBV6-5 and TRBJ2-2, with 8 bases fitting TRBD1. From germline, CDR1 is MNHEY and CDR2 SVGAGI. The CDR3 is made up of 13 amino acids. With 7 bases clipped from V and 6 bases from J, the junction kept 4 bases outside the gene matches. CDR3 protein: CASTPGQAGELFF. The CDR3 DNA reads as TGTGCCAGCACCCCGGGACAGGCCGGGGAGCTGTTTTTT.